The 22 T cell receptor beta chains reported below all come from one sample, sequenced in a study of T cells of healthy individuals. TCRdb fed the 5' RACE reads into MiXCR, producing one record per CDR3 protein. The sample lists 60,000 to 70,000 distinct CDR3 sequences, 15% to 20% occurring once. Receptors originate from a human donor in good health.

This clonotype was seen a handful of times. The chain employs TRBV6-5 and TRBJ2-5, with 8 bases matching TRBD2. Germline V CDR1 and CDR2: MNHEY, SVGAGI. Trimming cost V 7 bases and J 6 bases; bases outside gene matches: 7. There are 13 residues in the CDR3. The CDR3 here is CASTTGGMKTQYF. The CDR3 DNA sequence: TGTGCCAGCACCACGGGGGGGATGAAGACCCAGTACTTC.

The table lists this clonotype with a few counts. V gene TRBV18 combines with J gene TRBJ2-2, with 14 bases matching TRBD2. The CDR3 length is 18 residues. V gave up 2 bases and J gave up 3 bases; unmatched junction bases: 5. Germline CDR1 and CDR2: KGHSH and LQKENI. The CDR3 nucleotides read TGTGCCAGCTCACCATCGCGGACTAGCGGGAGGTACACCGGGGAGCTGTTTTTT. Encoded protein: CASSPSRTSGRYTGELFF. The complete variable domain, with remaining parts taken from reference TRBV18 and TRBJ2-2, reads NAGVMQNPRHLVRRRGQEARLRCSPMKGHSHVYWYRQLPEEGLKFMVYLQKENIIDESGMPKERFSAEFPKEGPSILRIQQVVRGDSAAYFCASSPSRTSGRYTGELFFGEGSRLTVL.

This clonotype came up many times. The DNA for the CDR3 is TGTGCCAGCAGCCGACCCGAGTCAAACAGGAAGTATTTT. Its protein product is CASSRPESNRKYF. V gene TRBV7-2 combines with J gene TRBJ2-3; the D gene is possibly TRBD1 (5 bases). CDR1 is SGHTA, CDR2 FQGNSA, per germline. The CDR3 spans 13 residues. V was shortened by 5 bases and J by 13 bases, with 19 bases between the two germline ends.

This clonotype showed up many times. The genes are TRBV7-9 and TRBJ1-6; 7 nucleotides agree with TRBD1. Germline CDR1 SEHNR, CDR2 FQNEAQ (reference sequence). V dropped 4 bases and J dropped 11; count of bases not matched to a gene: 11. The CDR3 runs to 15 residues. CDR3 sequence: CASSYVTGSITPLHF. The CDR3 nucleotides are TGTGCCAGCAGCTACGTGACAGGGAGTATAACACCCCTCCACTTT.

The chain joins TRBV15 to TRBJ2-5; 8 nucleotides match TRBD1. The CDR3 covers 15 residues. CDR1 and CDR2 (germline): LNHNV, YYDKDF (reference sequence). The trim removed 1 base at V and 4 bases at J, leaving 5 bases unmatched. This CDR3 is CATSRVPDRGETQYF. The CDR3 nucleotides are TGTGCCACCAGCAGAGTCCCCGACAGGGGAGAGACCCAGTACTTC.

The chain carries TRBV5-6 and TRBJ2-7; D is uncertain. V lost 4 bases and J 2 bases, leaving 7 bases between the germline ends. The germline gives CDR1 SGHDT, CDR2 YYEEEE. The CDR3 is made up of 12 amino acids. This chain's CDR3 is CASSVDTYEQYF. In nucleotides, the CDR3 is TGTGCCAGCAGCGTAGACACCTACGAGCAGTACTTC.

In this sample, this clonotype turned up many times. The chain combines TRBV27 with TRBJ2-1, with D perhaps TRBD1 (6 bases). Germline-derived CDR1 and CDR2 are MNHEY and SMNVEV (reference sequence). The V and J ends lost 7 bases and 9 bases respectively, with 10 bases between them. The CDR3 is 11 amino acids. The CDR3 DNA reads as TGTGCCAGCAAAGTCAGGGGTGAGCAGTTCTTC. Its protein product is CASKVRGEQFF.

This clonotype was seen ten or more times. The V call is TRBV28, the J call TRBJ1-1; 9 nucleotides agree with TRBD1. The trim removed 10 bases at V and 5 bases at J, leaving 8 bases unmatched. The CDR3 is 13 residues long. The germline CDR1 and CDR2 sequences are MDHEN and SYDVKM. CDR3 in amino acids: CATPGQGGTEAFF. The CDR3 coding sequence is TGTGCCACCCCGGGACAGGGAGGGACTGAAGCTTTCTTT.

This clonotype turned up a few times. CDR3 region: CATSTGVSLAGTDTQYF. CDR3 DNA: TGTGCCACCAGCACCGGAGTCAGCCTAGCTGGCACAGATACGCAGTATTTT. V and J are TRBV15 and TRBJ2-3; D possibly corresponds to TRBD2 (5 bases). The CDR3 runs to 17 residues. Germline V lookup: CDR1 LNHNV, CDR2 YYDKDF (reference sequence). The ends were cut back, 4 bases at V and 1 base at J, with 18 bases in the middle.

This clonotype has a count of ten or more. J is TRBJ1-1 and V is TRBV5-1, with 7 positions matching TRBD1. V dropped 6 bases and J dropped 5; count of bases not matched to a gene: 10. Germline CDR1 reads SGHRS; CDR2 reads YFSETQ. The CDR3 runs to 14 residues. CDR3: CASKLGQDGTEAFF. The DNA for the CDR3 is TGCGCCAGCAAGCTAGGACAGGACGGGACTGAAGCTTTCTTT.

This clonotype has a handful of counts. The gene calls are TRBV12-3 or TRBV12-4 and TRBJ1-5; D is uncertain. The CDR3 contains 14 residues. With 0 bases removed from V and 4 bases from J, the gap between germline ends came to 7 bases. As DNA, the CDR3 is TGTGCCAGCAGTTTAGCGCAAGGGAATCAGCCCCAGCATTTT. Amino acid sequence: CASSLAQGNQPQHF.

The genes are TRBV27 and TRBJ2-6; TRBD2 might be the D (5 bases). Germline V gene sequence: CDR1 MNHEY, CDR2 SMNVEV (reference sequence). This CDR3 region has 16 residues. The germline V and J ends were trimmed by 8 bases and 0 bases, with 14 bases remaining between them. The chain's CDR3 is CASCGGPSSGANVLTF. The CDR3 DNA is TGTGCCAGCTGCGGCGGGCCGAGCTCTGGGGCCAACGTCCTGACTTTC.

This clonotype was detected ten times or more. This sequence joins TRBV29-1 and TRBJ1-3; tentative D call: TRBD1 (6 bases). Germline lookup yields CDR1 SQVTM and CDR2 ANQGSEA. V shed 4 bases and J shed 0 bases, with 13 bases lying between them. The CDR3 is made up of 15 amino acids. The CDR3 loop is CSVAGAINSGNTIYF. The CDR3 coding sequence is TGCAGCGTTGCGGGGGCTATTAACTCTGGAAACACCATATATTTT.

Details on this clonotype: A read error may account for a junction end that differs from germline. The J gene is TRBJ1-5, the V gene TRBV7-2; no definite D call. Germline loops: CDR1 SGHTA, CDR2 FQGNSA. The CDR3 extends over 15 amino acids. CDR3 sequence (DNA): TGTGCCAGCAGCTTAATAGGGATAAGCAATCAGCCCCGGCATTTT. Encoded protein: CASSLIGISNQPRHF.

This clonotype was counted between two and nine times. The V and J genes are TRBV9 and TRBJ1-3; D ambiguous. The germline V gene encodes CDR1 SGDLS and CDR2 YYNGEE. Trimming removed 4 bases from V and 4 bases from J, with 9 bases in between. The length of the CDR3 is 13 residues. CDR3: CASSPGLGNTIYF. The CDR3 DNA is TGTGCCAGCAGCCCGGGTCTAGGAAACACCATATATTTT.

This clonotype was seen at least ten times. The chain carries TRBV24-1 and TRBJ2-3; 7 nucleotides align to TRBD2. Germline CDR1 is KGHDR and CDR2 is SFDVKD. The CDR3 sequence is 14 residues long. Losses at the gene ends were 5 bases for V and 3 bases for J; bases not matched to a gene: 4. CDR3 DNA sequence: TGTGCCACCAGTGGCGGGAGAGGGACAGATACGCAGTATTTT. Amino acids: CATSGGRGTDTQYF.

In this sample, this clonotype turned up a few times. The CDR3 region has the DNA TGTGCCAGCAGTTACAGATCGAGCGGGGGGGGGCGAGCGCAGTATTTT. Protein: CASSYRSSGGGRAQYF. V and J are TRBV6-5 and TRBJ2-3; 10 nucleotides align to TRBD2. Germline CDR1 reads MNHEY; CDR2 reads SVGAGI. This CDR3 is 16 amino acids long. The V segment lost 2 bases and the J segment 10 bases; nucleotides outside the gene matches: 12.

The rearrangement links TRBV6-4 to TRBJ2-7, with 9 bases lining up with TRBD1. The ends lost 6 bases at V and 6 bases at J; junction bases unmatched: 9. The CDR3 is 14 residues long. Germline V gene lookup returns CDR1 MRHNA and CDR2 SNTAGT. The CDR3 region is CASRPGTGTAEQYF. CDR3 DNA: TGTGCCAGCAGACCCGGGACAGGGACGGCCGAGCAGTACTTC.

The sample holds many counts of this clonotype. The J gene is TRBJ2-7, the V gene TRBV18; 7 nucleotides align to TRBD2. From germline, CDR1 is KGHSH and CDR2 LQKENI. V gave up 2 bases and J gave up 0 bases; unmatched junction bases: 7. CDR3 size: 16 residues. CDR3 sequence (DNA): TGTGCCAGCTCACCAATAAGCGGGACCCTCTCCTACGAGCAGTACTTC. It specifies CASSPISGTLSYEQYF.

This clonotype appeared many times. The V and J genes are TRBV19 and TRBJ1-4; D is unclear. The germline V gene has CDR1 LNHDA and CDR2 SQIVND (reference sequence). V lost 3 bases, J lost 3 bases, and 11 bases lay in between. The CDR3 has 15 residues. The CDR3 DNA reads TGTGCCAGTAGTATCGCCGCCAGTTCTAATGAAAAACTGTTTTTT. Translating it yields CASSIAASSNEKLFF.

This clonotype was detected only once. The V gene is TRBV4-1, the J gene TRBJ2-7; D possibly corresponds to TRBD2 (5 bases). This CDR3 comprises 16 residues. CDR1 is MGHRA, CDR2 YSYEKL, per germline. V shed 1 base and J shed 0 bases, with 13 bases lying between them. The CDR3 nucleotides are TGCGCCAGCAGCCAAGTCGCAGCGGTTAGCTCCTACGAGCAGTACTTC. As protein: CASSQVAAVSSYEQYF.

This clonotype was seen at least ten times. The V call is TRBV12-3 or TRBV12-4, the J call TRBJ2-5, with D maybe TRBD2 (5 bases). This CDR3 has 14 amino acids. Trimming cost V 6 bases and J 2 bases, with 13 bases left between them. CDR3 sequence reads: CASSHLDSQETQYF. CDR3 nucleotides: TGTGCCAGCAGCCACCTGGACTCGCAAGAGACCCAGTACTTC.